The TCR beta chain described here comes from a study of technical replicates of blood from four donors. The V gene lost 3 bases and the J gene lost 5 bases, with 13 bases spanning the gap. This CDR3 has 13 residues. Germline V gives CDR1 GTSNPN, CDR2 SVGIG (reference sequence). Sequencing used immunoSEQ multiplex PCR; TCRdb keeps in-frame clones, though not all of them. The repertoire includes around 57,000 clones, more than 95% of them detected once, and 0.15% to 0.25% sits in the top ten. This clone occurred once. Sequenced sample: T cells isolated from PBMCs. The clonotype originates from a human donor in good health. The chain is built from TRBV30 and TRBJ1-1, with D perhaps matching TRBD1 (5 bases). The CDR3 region is CAWSATALTEAFF. The CDR3 region has the DNA TGTGCCTGGAGCGCGACAGCTCTTACTGAAGCTTTCTTT. The complete variable domain, with remaining parts taken from reference TRBV30 and TRBJ1-1, reads SQTIHQWPATLVQPVGSPLSLECTVEGTSNPNLYWYRQAAGRGLQLLFYSVGIGQISSEVPQNLSASRPQDRQFILSSKKLLLSDSGFYLCAWSATALTEAFFGQGTRLTVV.